These 23 T cell receptor beta chains came from one sample sequenced in a study of T cell responses to AZD1222 COVID-19 vaccine. TCRdb's copy holds only in-frame clones and misses some; the assay was immunoSEQ multiplex PCR. The data contain tens of thousands of clones, about nine tenths of them seen just once; the ten biggest clones take up approximately 5%. Material: peripheral blood, obtained 28 days after the second AZD1222 dose. Receptors originate from an adult who received the AZD1222 COVID-19 vaccine.

The gene calls are TRBV6-5 and TRBJ1-5, with D perhaps matching TRBD1 (5 bases). Germline V gives CDR1 MNHEY, CDR2 SVGAGI. This CDR3 is built from 16 residues. The V gene lost 2 bases and the J gene lost 2 bases, with 13 bases spanning the gap. The CDR3 DNA reads TGTGCCAGCAGTTACGGGAGGCCGGGGGGCAATCAGCCCCAGCATTTT. It translates to CASSYGRPGGNQPQHF.

The CDR3 spells CASTRTVTTGANVLTF. The CDR3 bases are TGTGCCAGCACCCGGACAGTTACTACTGGGGCCAACGTCCTGACTTTC. The V call is TRBV25-1, the J call TRBJ2-6; maybe TRBD1 (6 bases). V lost 7 bases to trimming and J lost 2 bases, with 15 bases between them. The CDR3 spans 16 residues. CDR1 is MGHDK and CDR2 is SYGVNS in the germline V gene.

The chain has TRBV7-2 and TRBJ1-1; D is perhaps TRBD1 (5 bases). This CDR3 region has 13 residues. CDR1 is SGHTA, CDR2 FQGNSA, per germline. V gave up 3 bases and J gave up 2 bases, with 7 bases separating them. The CDR3 bases are TGTGCCAGCAGCTTTCAGGGTAACACTGAAGCTTTCTTT. It codes for CASSFQGNTEAFF.

The rearrangement links TRBV2 to TRBJ2-1, with D unclear. The CDR3 is 12 amino acids. With 2 bases removed from V and 8 bases from J, the gap between germline ends came to 7 bases. Looked up from germline, CDR1 is SNHLY and CDR2 is FYNNEI. CDR3: CASSERGDEQFF. CDR3 in DNA: TGTGCCAGCAGTGAACGCGGCGATGAGCAGTTCTTC.

The chain is built from TRBV11-2 and TRBJ2-1; D is unclear. CDR3 length equals 15 residues. The V gene lost 3 bases and the J gene lost 4 bases, with 13 bases spanning the gap. The germline V gene has CDR1 SGHAT and CDR2 FQNNGV. CDR3 amino acids: CASSFTSQIYNEQFF. The CDR3 nucleotides are TGTGCCAGCAGCTTCACGTCGCAGATATACAATGAGCAGTTCTTC. Drawing the rest from reference TRBV11-2 and TRBJ2-1, the complete variable domain is EAGVAQSPRYKIIEKRQSVAFWCNPISGHATLYWYQQILGQGPKLLIQFQNNGVVDDSQLPKDRFSAERLKGVDSTLKIQPAKLEDSAVYLCASSFTSQIYNEQFFGPGTRLTVL.

The chain carries TRBV28 and TRBJ2-7, with a weak D call TRBD1 (5 bases). CDR1 MDHEN and CDR2 SYDVKM come from the germline V gene. Trimming shortened V by 7 bases and J by 6 bases, and 16 bases separated the two germline ends. The CDR3 runs to 13 residues. In DNA, the CDR3 is TGTGCCAGCACGGCGCCAGGGTCACGCGAGCAGTACTTC. Amino acid sequence: CASTAPGSREQYF.

The J gene is TRBJ1-2, the V gene TRBV3-1 (or the pseudogene TRBV3-2); perhaps TRBD1 as D (5 bases). Per the germline V gene, CDR1 is LGHDT and CDR2 is YNNKEL (reference sequence). Trimming left V 3 bases short and J 2 bases short, with 16 bases between. There are 16 residues in the CDR3. DNA for the CDR3: TGTGCCAGCAGCCACGGGGACCCCCATAAAAACTATGGCTACACCTTC. It encodes CASSHGDPHKNYGYTF.

This chain joins TRBV5-6 and TRBJ1-4; D uncertain. The CDR3 has 16 amino acids. Trimming removed 4 bases at V and 4 bases at J, with 17 bases between. Germline CDR1 SGHDT, CDR2 YYEEEE. Here the CDR3 DNA reads TGTGCCAGCAGCCCATATCGGGCATCCCATAATGAAAAACTGTTTTTT. It is translated as CASSPYRASHNEKLFF.

Concerning this clone: At one of its ends the junction is not consistent with the germline gene, which may arise from a read error. CDR3: CASSEYPQSSGNTIYF. In DNA, the CDR3 is TGCGCCAGCAGTGAGTACCCCCAGAGCTCTGGAAATACCATATATTTT. This sequence joins TRBV10-2 and TRBJ1-3; D not resolved. CDR1 and CDR2 from the germline V gene are WSHSY and SAAADI. The CDR3 is made up of 16 amino acids.

The chain uses TRBV19 and TRBJ1-1; D gene uncertain. Deletions cut 3 bases from V and 7 bases from J, with 18 bases between. Per germline, CDR1 LNHDA and CDR2 SQIVND (reference sequence). The CDR3 covers 15 residues. CDR3 sequence: CASSILPVEAGEAFF. CDR3 in DNA: TGTGCCAGTAGTATCCTCCCGGTGGAGGCGGGTGAAGCTTTCTTT.

The chain joins TRBV11-2 to TRBJ2-7; D perhaps matches TRBD2 (6 bases). V dropped 5 bases and J dropped 5 bases, with 13 bases sitting between them. The CDR3 is 13 residues long. From germline, CDR1 is SGHAT and CDR2 FQNNGV. The CDR3 loop reads CASSRGGVHEQYF. CDR3 DNA: TGTGCCAGCAGCCGGGGCGGGGTCCACGAGCAGTACTTC.

The V call is TRBV5-6, the J call TRBJ1-2; TRBD1 matches 7 bases. The V and J ends lost 0 bases and 4 bases, in that order; junction bases with no gene match: 6. This CDR3 is 15 amino acids long. The V gene's germline CDR1 is SGHDT and CDR2 YYEEEE. Here the CDR3 DNA reads TGTGCCAGCAGCTTGGAAGGGGGCGCGTTCTATGGCTACACCTTC. Translating it yields CASSLEGGAFYGYTF.

In this sample, this clone turned up a few times. This rearrangement joins TRBV4-3 to TRBJ2-2; 9 bases agree with TRBD1. The V segment lost 4 bases and the J segment 5 bases; nucleotides outside the gene matches: 8. Germline V CDR1 and CDR2: LGHNA, YSLEER. The CDR3 runs 16 residues. The CDR3 sequence: CASSPTTGGGTGELFF. Written as DNA, the CDR3 is TGCGCCAGCAGCCCTACGACAGGGGGTGGGACCGGGGAGCTGTTTTTT.

The J gene is TRBJ1-1, the V gene TRBV3-1 (or the pseudogene TRBV3-2); TRBD1 matches at 8 bases. CDR1 is LGHDT, CDR2 YNNKEL, per germline (reference sequence). V was pared by 4 bases and J by 8 bases, with 0 bases of the junction left unmatched. The CDR3 loop spans 11 amino acids. CDR3 in amino acids: CASSRQGEAFF. The DNA for the CDR3 is TGTGCCAGCAGCCGACAGGGGGAAGCTTTCTTT.

The CDR3 loop is CASSSGTGELFF. The CDR3 region has the DNA TGTGCCAGCAGTTCCGGGACCGGGGAGCTGTTTTTT. This sequence joins TRBV6-2 or TRBV6-3 and TRBJ2-2; no reliable D call. CDR1 and CDR2 (germline): MNHEY, SVGEGT. The CDR3 covers 12 residues. Trimming cost V 4 bases and J 5 bases, with 5 bases left between them.

This clone was detected only a few times. The rearrangement links TRBV19 to TRBJ1-1, with 7 bases lining up with TRBD1. This CDR3 region has 14 residues. Germline assignment: CDR1 LNHDA and CDR2 SQIVND (reference sequence). The trim removed 2 bases at V and 1 base at J, leaving 1 base unmatched. The CDR3 loop reads CASSINRGNTEAFF. Here the CDR3 DNA reads TGTGCCAGTAGTATAAACAGGGGGAACACTGAAGCTTTCTTT.

This clone was counted once. V gene TRBV27 combines with J gene TRBJ1-4; a weak D match, TRBD1 (5 bases). Trimming shortened V by 2 bases and J by 7 bases, and 11 bases separated the two germline ends. Germline values: CDR1 MNHEY, CDR2 SMNVEV (reference sequence). The CDR3 has 14 residues. The CDR3 nucleotides are TGTGCCAGCAGTTTACAGGGTATGGGTGAAAAACTGTTTTTT. Translated, it gives CASSLQGMGEKLFF.

The J gene is TRBJ2-6, the V gene TRBV28, with 7 bases aligning to TRBD1. This CDR3 has 16 residues. Germline V lookup: CDR1 MDHEN, CDR2 SYDVKM. V was pared by 6 bases and J by 0 bases, with 5 bases of the junction left unmatched. CDR3 amino acids: CASRAGGFSGANVLTF. Here the CDR3 DNA reads TGTGCCAGCAGGGCAGGGGGTTTCTCTGGGGCCAACGTCCTGACTTTC.

This clone was picked up a small number of times. This rearrangement joins TRBV7-2 to TRBJ2-6, with TRBD2 identical over 7 bases. The CDR3 sequence is 17 residues long. Germline CDR1 reads SGHTA; CDR2 reads FQGNSA. The trim removed 4 bases at V and 2 bases at J, leaving 8 bases unmatched. The CDR3 loop reads CASSSSGAMAGANVLTF. The DNA of the CDR3 is TGTGCCAGCAGCTCAAGCGGGGCGATGGCTGGGGCCAACGTCCTGACTTTC.

This rearrangement joins TRBV7-3 to TRBJ2-3; no clear D gene. CDR1 is SGHTA, CDR2 FQGTGA, per germline. This CDR3 has 12 amino acids. Trimming shortened V by 2 bases and J by 7 bases, and 7 bases separated the two germline ends. The CDR3 protein is CASSLDGNTQYF. CDR3 bases: TGTGCCAGCAGCTTAGATGGGAATACGCAGTATTTT. The whole variable domain, filled in from reference TRBV7-3 and TRBJ2-3, reads GAGVSQTPSNKVTEKGKYVELRCDPISGHTALYWYRQSLGQGPEFLIYFQGTGAADDSGLPNDRFFAVRPEGSVSTLKIQRTERGDSAVYLCASSLDGNTQYFGPGTRLTVL.

V gene TRBV5-4 combines with J gene TRBJ2-1; TRBD1 matches 7 bases. Trimming at V came to 3 bases and at J to 7 bases, leaving 10 bases not matched to a gene. The CDR3 is 15 amino acids. Germline lookup yields CDR1 SGHNT and CDR2 YYREEE (reference sequence). The CDR3 loop reads CASSYPGQSTNEQFF. The DNA of the CDR3 is TGTGCCAGCAGCTATCCGGGACAGAGTACGAATGAGCAGTTCTTC.

The V call is TRBV19, the J call TRBJ2-1; possible D gene TRBD1, 6 bases. Trimming took 5 bases from V and 7 from J, leaving 12 bases between them. CDR1 LNHDA and CDR2 SQIVND come from the germline V gene (reference sequence). The CDR3 sequence is 13 residues long. The CDR3 loop reads CASSSYQGNEQFF. The CDR3 nucleotides read TGTGCCAGTAGTTCCTATCAGGGGAATGAGCAGTTCTTC.

The V and J genes are TRBV6-1 and TRBJ1-1; D is unresolved. V dropped 7 bases and J dropped 0 bases, with 9 bases sitting between them. This CDR3 has 13 residues. The V gene's germline CDR1 is MNHNS and CDR2 SASEGT. The CDR3, as DNA: TGTGCCAGCACCCAGATCGTGAACACTGAAGCTTTCTTT. Amino acids: CASTQIVNTEAFF.